The sequence of this T cell receptor (beta chain) was determined in a study of vaccination effects on CD4 cells after COVID-19 (dated by TCRdb to between 2021 and 2023). About the investigation overall: Two doses of either the BNT162b2 or the mRNA-1273 mRNA SARS-CoV-2 vaccine were administered to participants. The full study included around ten COVID-19 convalescent patients and a few SARS-CoV-2-naive healthy vaccine recipients. The Oncomine TCR Beta short-read assay on an Illumina iSeq 100 was used to sequence cultures from other donors in the study. In both COVID-19 convalescent patients and infection-naive vaccine recipients, the study compared SARS-CoV-2 spike-specific CD4+ TCR repertoires from before mRNA vaccination with those from after it.

Library method: the immunoSEQ multiplex PCR assay. DNA from the cultured, isolated CD4+ T cells was subjected to TCR beta CDR3 sequencing. The original pipeline was this. Non-productive TCR sequences were discarded, and reads were trimmed to the CDR3 region, with only CDR3s of 7 or more amino acids retained. Antigen-specific clonotypes were identified using the MANAFEST web app by comparison of expansion in peptide wells against reference cultures. To count as positive, a clone had to show expansion at FDR<0.05 compared with the reference and with all other wells, an odds ratio above 5, and a frequency above 0.1% in two replicate wells. A clonotype was called cross-reactive if it was significantly expanded both in SARS-CoV-2 spike wells and in at least one common cold coronavirus spike condition. Using the stringdist R package, CDR3 similarity was measured by Levenshtein distance, and unrooted trees were constructed with ape in R 3.6.1. TCRdb retrieved this table from immuneACCESS and kept in-frame rearrangements only. Not all clones are present; in checked studies, unresolved V genes account for under half, and no reason is known for the remainder. V and J calls and clone size are given by that table; D and trimming were obtained from the DNA. The sample contains about 73,000 clones, 78% of them found a single time. Under 12% of the sample comes from the top ten.

Including the terminal cysteine and phenylalanine, the CDR3 comprises 15 residues. Only the CDR3 region is kept as DNA, spanning 45 bases read in frame from base 1. CDR1 MNHEY and CDR2 SVGAGI were looked up in the germline V gene. V is reduced by 7 bases and J by 5 bases, leaving a spacing of 20 bases between them. Turning to this clone: No cognate antigen has been identified for it. No much larger clone exists at a distance of one base, and base qualities are not known.

General study outcomes and caveats: Marked clonal contraction was observed in both infection-induced and vaccine-induced clones at late post-vaccination timepoints, consistent with waning T cell responses. Among healthy vaccine recipients, nearly all vaccine-induced clones were SARS-CoV-2 mono-reactive, and only 1 of 255 was cross-reactive with common cold coronaviruses. Only a small number of convalescent patients were included, and no early post-infection timepoints were available, which limited the study.

To identify antigen-specific CD4+ T cell clonotypes by their expansion, the ViraFEST assay first stimulated PBMC with viral peptide pools and then applied TCR sequencing. After about 10 days of culture, CD4+ T cells were isolated with the EasySep CD4+ T cell isolation kit. None of the healthy vaccine recipients had a prior SARS-CoV-2 infection, which was confirmed by nucleocapsid antibody tests that came back negative both before and after vaccination. Roughly 2 million PBMC per well were cultured in IMDM with about 4.5% human AB serum, 10 IU/ml IL-2 and gentamicin, plus 10 ug/ml peptides. On days 3 and 7, half of the culture medium was replaced with fresh IL-2-containing medium. Unless otherwise noted, each peptide stimulation condition was cultured in triplicate wells. Using Ficoll-Paque Plus gradient centrifugation, PBMC were separated from whole blood and then either used fresh or cryopreserved at -140C. The spike proteins of SARS-CoV-2 and of the common cold coronaviruses HCoV-NL63, HCoV-OC43 and HCoV-229E were spanned by overlapping peptide pools. The QIAamp micro DNA kit was used to extract genomic DNA from the cultured CD4+ T cells.

The chain couples TRBV6-5 to TRBJ1-1; a tentative D match to TRBD1 spans 6 bases. Sequenced here: CD4+ T cells from PBMCs cultured with SARS-CoV-2 spike peptides, sampled before COVID-19 vaccination. The meaning of the sample's cell subset or site label: SARS-CoV-2 spike overlapping peptide pool stimulation. This clonotype was sampled from a human donor who received a COVID-19 vaccine. The CDR3 sequence is CASILGGAGGTEAFF. The sequence in DNA is TGTGCCAGCATATTGGGGGGCGCGGGGGGAACTGAAGCTTTCTTT.